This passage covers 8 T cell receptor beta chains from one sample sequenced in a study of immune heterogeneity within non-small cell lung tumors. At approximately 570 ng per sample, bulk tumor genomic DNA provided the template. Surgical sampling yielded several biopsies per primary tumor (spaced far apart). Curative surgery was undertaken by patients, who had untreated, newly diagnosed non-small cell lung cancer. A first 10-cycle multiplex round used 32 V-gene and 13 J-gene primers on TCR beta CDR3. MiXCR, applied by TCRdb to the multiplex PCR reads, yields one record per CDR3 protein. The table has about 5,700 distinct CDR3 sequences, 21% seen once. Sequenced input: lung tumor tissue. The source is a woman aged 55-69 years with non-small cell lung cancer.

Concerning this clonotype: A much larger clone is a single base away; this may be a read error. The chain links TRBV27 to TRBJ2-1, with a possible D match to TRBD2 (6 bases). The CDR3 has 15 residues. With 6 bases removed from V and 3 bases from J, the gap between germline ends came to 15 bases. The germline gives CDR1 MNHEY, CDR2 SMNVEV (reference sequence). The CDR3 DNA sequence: TGTGCCAGCAGGACCGGGGGAAAAGTCTACAATGAGCAGTTCTTC. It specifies CASRTGGKVYNEQFF.

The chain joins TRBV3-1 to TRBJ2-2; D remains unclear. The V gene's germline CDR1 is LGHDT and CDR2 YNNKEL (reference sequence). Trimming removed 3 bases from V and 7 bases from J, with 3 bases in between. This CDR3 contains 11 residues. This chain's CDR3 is CASSQVGELFF. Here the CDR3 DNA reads TGTGCCAGCAGCCAGGTCGGGGAGCTGTTTTTT.

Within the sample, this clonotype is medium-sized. This chain's CDR3 is CATRDFYGYTF. CDR3 DNA sequence: TGTGCCACCCGGGACTTCTATGGCTACACCTTC. V gene TRBV2 combines with J gene TRBJ1-2; tentative D call: TRBD1 (5 bases). The CDR3 covers 11 residues. Trimming cost V 10 bases and J 4 bases, with 10 bases left between them. Germline V gene lookup returns CDR1 SNHLY and CDR2 FYNNEI. Based on the CDR3 plus reference TRBV2 and TRBJ1-2, the full variable domain is EPEVTQTPSHQVTQMGQEVILRCVPISNHLYFYWYRQILGQKVEFLVSFYNNEISEKSEIFDDQFSVERPDGSNFTLKIRSTKLEDSAMYFCATRDFYGYTFGSGTRLTVV.

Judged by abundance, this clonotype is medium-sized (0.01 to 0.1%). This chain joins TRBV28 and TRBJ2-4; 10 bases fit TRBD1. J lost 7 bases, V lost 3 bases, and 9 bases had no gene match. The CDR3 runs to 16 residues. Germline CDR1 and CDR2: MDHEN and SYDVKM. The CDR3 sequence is CASSFGTGVTRNIQYF. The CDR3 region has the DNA TGTGCCAGCAGTTTTGGGACAGGGGTTACTCGGAACATTCAGTACTTC.

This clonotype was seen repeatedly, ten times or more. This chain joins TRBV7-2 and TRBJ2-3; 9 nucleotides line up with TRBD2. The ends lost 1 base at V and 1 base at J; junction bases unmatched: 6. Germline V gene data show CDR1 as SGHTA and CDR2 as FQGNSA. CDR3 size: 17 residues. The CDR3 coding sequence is TGTGCCAGCAGCTTAGTCATAGCGGGAGCCGGCACAGATACGCAGTATTTT. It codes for CASSLVIAGAGTDTQYF.

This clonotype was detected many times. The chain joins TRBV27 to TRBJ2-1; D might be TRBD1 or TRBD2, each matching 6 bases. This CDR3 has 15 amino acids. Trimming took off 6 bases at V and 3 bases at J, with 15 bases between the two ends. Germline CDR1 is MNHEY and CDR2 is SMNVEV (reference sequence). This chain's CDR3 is CASRTGGQVYNEQFF. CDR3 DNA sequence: TGTGCCAGCAGGACCGGGGGACAAGTCTACAATGAGCAGTTCTTC.

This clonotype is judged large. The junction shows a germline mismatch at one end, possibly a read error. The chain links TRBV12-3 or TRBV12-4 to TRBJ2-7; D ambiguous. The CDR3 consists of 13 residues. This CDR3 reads CASRLGDPYEQYF. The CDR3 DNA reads TGTGCCAGCAGATTAGGCGACCCCTACGAGCAGTACTTC.

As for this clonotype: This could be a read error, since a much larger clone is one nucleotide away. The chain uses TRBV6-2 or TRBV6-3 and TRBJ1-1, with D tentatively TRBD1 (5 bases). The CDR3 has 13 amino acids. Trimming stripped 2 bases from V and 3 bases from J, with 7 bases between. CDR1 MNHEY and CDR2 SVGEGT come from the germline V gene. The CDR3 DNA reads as TGTGCCAGCAGTTACATCAGGGACACTGAAGCTTTCTTT. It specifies CASSYIRDTEAFF.